This T cell receptor beta chain stems from a study of blood T cell repertoires in COVID-19. Germline CDR1 reads SGHDT; CDR2 reads YYEEEE. Trimming cost V 0 bases and J 5 bases, with 12 bases left between them. There are 16 residues in the CDR3. TCRdb's copy holds only in-frame clones and misses some; the assay was immunoSEQ multiplex PCR. The sample contains about 190,000 clones, more than 85% of which appear only once. Sequenced input: PBMCs or T cells enriched from blood (not recorded which). This rearrangement joins TRBV5-6 to TRBJ1-6; perhaps TRBD1 as D (5 bases). The source is a woman in her thirties or forties in a cohort exposed to, infected with or recovered from COVID-19 (not recorded which). For the CDR3, the DNA is TGTGCCAGCAGCTTGGACAGGACCACCGATAATTCACCCCTCCACTTT. Residues: CASSLDRTTDNSPLHF.